The 32 T cell receptor beta chains below come from one sample, sequenced in a study of early T cells in non-severe SARS-CoV-2 infection. TCRdb re-analysed the 5' RACE reads in MiXCR, keeping a single row per CDR3 protein. Among under 95,000 distinct CDR3 sequences listed, over 9.5% were seen once. Sequenced input: whole blood. All receptors derive from an adult who was a healthcare worker with PCR-confirmed SARS-CoV-2 infection or an uninfected control (not recorded which).

CDR3 residues: CASRQTETMNTEAFF. The CDR3 DNA reads as TGTGCCAGCAGACAGACAGAGACAATGAACACTGAAGCTTTCTTT. The chain carries TRBV7-8 and TRBJ1-1; tentative D call: TRBD1 (5 bases). The ends were cut back, 6 bases at V and 0 bases at J, with 14 bases in the middle. This CDR3 is 15 amino acids long. From germline, CDR1 is SGHVS and CDR2 FQNEAQ.

This clonotype was detected many times. The chain couples TRBV7-3 to TRBJ2-2; unclear D gene. This CDR3 is built from 15 residues. With 3 bases removed from V and 0 bases from J, the gap between germline ends came to 8 bases. Germline V gene data show CDR1 as SGHTA and CDR2 as FQGTGA. In DNA, the CDR3 is TGTGCCAGCAGCTTGAGTCCAACGAACACCGGGGAGCTGTTTTTT. As protein: CASSLSPTNTGELFF.

This clonotype was seen only a few times. This chain joins TRBV5-1 and TRBJ1-1; D call uncertain. The CDR3 covers 13 residues. CDR1 and CDR2 (germline): SGHRS, YFSETQ. Trimming cost V 5 bases and J 1 base, with 9 bases left between them. CDR3 residues: CASSARENTEAFF. CDR3 in DNA: TGCGCCAGCAGTGCGCGAGAGAACACTGAAGCTTTCTTT.

The chain couples TRBV5-1 to TRBJ1-1; D possibly corresponds to TRBD1 (6 bases). Germline values: CDR1 SGHRS, CDR2 YFSETQ. Trimming cost V 5 bases and J 1 base, with 15 bases left between them. The CDR3 totals 15 residues. CDR3 sequence: CASRPTGTSNTEAFF. The CDR3 coding sequence is TGCGCCAGCAGACCTACAGGGACCTCGAACACTGAAGCTTTCTTT. Full variable domain (remainder filled in from reference TRBV5-1 and TRBJ1-1): KAGVTQTPRYLIKTRGQQVTLSCSPISGHRSVSWYQQTPGQGLQFLFEYFSETQRNKGNFPGRFSGRQFSNSRSEMNVSTLELGDSALYLCASRPTGTSNTEAFFGQGTRLTVV.

This clonotype was observed a few times. V is TRBV7-8 and J is TRBJ2-5; 12 bases are a match to TRBD2. With V trimmed by 0 bases and J by 2 bases, 16 bases remained unmatched. This CDR3 has 21 amino acids. CDR1 and CDR2 (germline): SGHVS, FQNEAQ. CDR3 coding DNA: TGTGCCAGCAGCTTAGCGGAGTGGGCTAGCGGGAGGGCCGAGATACAAGAGACCCAGTACTTC. Encoded protein: CASSLAEWASGRAEIQETQYF.

J is TRBJ2-1 and V is TRBV29-1, with 12 bases matching TRBD1. The J segment lost 9 bases and the V segment lost 7 bases, leaving 4 bases of the junction unmatched. Germline assignment: CDR1 SQVTM and CDR2 ANQGSEA. The CDR3 totals 12 residues. CDR3 residues: CSAGTGGVEQFF. CDR3 coding DNA: TGCAGCGCCGGGACAGGGGGCGTTGAGCAGTTCTTC.

This clonotype was seen a handful of times. This chain joins TRBV28 and TRBJ1-1; D might be TRBD1 (6 bases). The CDR3 has 15 amino acids. V shed 3 bases and J shed 6 bases, with 17 bases lying between them. Germline V gene lookup returns CDR1 MDHEN and CDR2 SYDVKM. The DNA of the CDR3 is TGTGCCAGCAGTTTGGCCGGATCGGGGGGCTCTGAAGCTTTCTTT. Amino acid sequence: CASSLAGSGGSEAFF.

The chain employs TRBV28 and TRBJ2-1; no clear D. The V end lost 3 bases, the J end lost 8 bases, and 5 bases lay between the germline ends. This CDR3 has 11 amino acids. CDR1 is MDHEN and CDR2 is SYDVKM in the germline V gene. CDR3: CASSFRHEQFF. In nucleotides, the CDR3 is TGTGCCAGCAGTTTCCGCCATGAGCAGTTCTTC.

This clonotype has more than one count but fewer than ten. The chain employs TRBV24-1 and TRBJ2-4; D may be TRBD1 (5 bases). The CDR3 extends over 13 amino acids. The V gene lost 7 bases and the J gene lost 13 bases, with 19 bases spanning the gap. The germline V gene encodes CDR1 KGHDR and CDR2 SFDVKD. The CDR3: CATRIPLQVRQYF. CDR3 bases: TGTGCCACCAGGATACCATTACAGGTTCGGCAGTACTTC.

The chain uses TRBV28 and TRBJ1-5, with TRBD1 matching 7 bases. The V segment lost 5 bases and the J segment 8 bases; nucleotides outside the gene matches: 6. CDR3 length: 13 residues. Germline V gene sequence: CDR1 MDHEN, CDR2 SYDVKM. CDR3 sequence reads: CASSPDRVEPQHF. CDR3 DNA sequence: TGTGCCAGCAGTCCCGACAGGGTTGAGCCCCAGCATTTT.

This clonotype was seen a handful of times. The chain combines TRBV9 with TRBJ2-2; D ambiguous. CDR1 and CDR2 from the germline V gene are SGDLS and YYNGEE. V was pared by 0 bases and J by 4 bases, with 7 bases between. CDR3 length equals 14 residues. The CDR3, as DNA: TGTGCCAGCAGCGTAGTCGGAGTCACCGGGGAGCTGTTTTTT. It is translated as CASSVVGVTGELFF.

This sequence joins TRBV6-5 and TRBJ1-1, with D perhaps matching TRBD1 (5 bases). V was shortened by 10 bases and J by 0 bases, with 12 bases between the two germline ends. The CDR3 contains 13 residues. Germline loops: CDR1 MNHEY, CDR2 SVGAGI. CDR3 in DNA: TGTGCCACCCAGGGTTATGTGAACACTGAAGCTTTCTTT. Encoded protein: CATQGYVNTEAFF.

As for this clonotype: Being one base from a much bigger clone, this may be a read error. V is TRBV7-3 and J is TRBJ2-2; 9 nucleotides align to TRBD2. The CDR3 totals 15 residues. Germline CDR1 reads SGHTA; CDR2 reads FQGTGA. The CDR3 loop is CASSLGLADTRELFF. The CDR3 DNA sequence: TGTGCCAGCAGCTTGGGACTAGCAGACACCAGGGAGCTGTTTTTT. Full variable domain (missing parts from reference TRBV7-3 and TRBJ2-2): GAGVSQTPSNKVTEKGKYVELRCDPISGHTALYWYRQSLGQGPEFLIYFQGTGAADDSGLPNDRFFAVRPEGSVSTLKIQRTERGDSAVYLCASSLGLADTRELFFGEGSRLTVL.

J is TRBJ1-5 and V is TRBV20-1; weak D call: TRBD1 (6 bases). CDR3 length: 15 residues. V lost 0 bases to trimming and J lost 4 bases, with 13 bases between them. The germline CDR1 and CDR2 sequences are DFQATT and SNEGSKA (reference sequence). DNA for the CDR3: TGCAGTGCTAGAGATGACGGAGGGGGAAATCAGCCCCAGCATTTT. Translation gives CSARDDGGGNQPQHF.

This clonotype came up many times. V and J are TRBV27 and TRBJ2-5; 12 positions agree with TRBD2. CDR3 size: 16 residues. The germline CDR1 and CDR2 sequences are MNHEY and SMNVEV (reference sequence). Unmatched junction bases numbered 9, after V lost 5 bases and J lost 5 bases. Here the CDR3 reads CASSLWTSGEVETQYF. The DNA for the CDR3 is TGTGCCAGCAGTCTCTGGACTAGCGGGGAGGTGGAGACCCAGTACTTC.

V and J are TRBV27 and TRBJ2-7; 12 bases match TRBD2. Germline V gene lookup returns CDR1 MNHEY and CDR2 SMNVEV (reference sequence). The CDR3 covers 14 residues. Trimming cost V 2 bases and J 8 bases; bases outside gene matches: 4. The CDR3 sequence: CASSLRLAGDKQYF. In DNA form, the CDR3 reads TGTGCCAGCAGTTTACGACTAGCGGGAGACAAGCAGTACTTC.

J is TRBJ2-3 and V is TRBV5-1, with D perhaps TRBD1 (6 bases). The length of the CDR3 is 16 residues. V lost 4 bases and J lost 0, with 15 bases in between. Germline CDR1 and CDR2: SGHRS and YFSETQ. CDR3 sequence (DNA): TGCGCCAGCAGCCCTCGGACAGCTCCTAGCACAGATACGCAGTATTTT. Translating gives CASSPRTAPSTDTQYF.

In its sample, this clonotype was seen many times. V and J are TRBV5-1 and TRBJ2-7; 10 bases are a match to TRBD2. Losses at the gene ends were 3 bases for V and 2 bases for J; bases not matched to a gene: 17. Germline values: CDR1 SGHRS, CDR2 YFSETQ. The CDR3 loop spans 19 amino acids. CDR3 sequence reads: CASSSPGTSADRWAYEQYF. The CDR3 nucleotides read TGCGCCAGCAGCTCGCCCGGGACTAGCGCGGATCGTTGGGCCTACGAGCAGTACTTC.

This clonotype occurred many times. Written as DNA, the CDR3 is TGTGCCAGTACCGATGGAACCCTGGACAGGATCACAGATACGCAGTATTTT. This codes for CASTDGTLDRITDTQYF. The J gene is TRBJ2-3, the V gene TRBV19, with TRBD1 identical over 7 bases. The length of the CDR3 is 17 residues. Germline V lookup: CDR1 LNHDA, CDR2 SQIVND (reference sequence). Trimming removed 7 bases from V and 2 bases from J; junction bases left unmatched: 15.

The chain employs TRBV27 and TRBJ1-4, with 10 nucleotides matching TRBD1. The CDR3 runs 15 residues. Per germline, CDR1 MNHEY and CDR2 SMNVEV (reference sequence). The V segment lost 5 bases and the J segment 8 bases; nucleotides outside the gene matches: 8. CDR3 DNA: TGTGCCAGCAGTACCCGACAGGGGGCCTGGGAAAAACTGTTTTTT. Protein product: CASSTRQGAWEKLFF.

V is TRBV12-3 or TRBV12-4 and J is TRBJ2-1; D unresolved. Between the trimmed V and J ends, which lost 4 bases and 6 bases, there was a span of 7 bases. This CDR3 has 12 amino acids. The CDR3 spells CASSYRPNEQFF. CDR3 DNA sequence: TGTGCCAGCAGTTACAGACCCAATGAGCAGTTCTTC.

This chain joins TRBV4-1 and TRBJ2-1, with D unresolved. CDR3 length equals 14 residues. CDR1 and CDR2 (germline): MGHRA, YSYEKL. With 3 bases removed from V and 10 bases from J, the gap between germline ends came to 16 bases. This CDR3 reads CASSQDPRTREQFF. The CDR3 bases are TGCGCCAGCAGCCAGGACCCGCGGACGAGGGAGCAGTTCTTC.

This clonotype was counted ten times or more. The chain carries TRBV7-6 and TRBJ2-2; no clear D gene. Germline-derived CDR1 and CDR2 are SGHVS and FNYEAQ. CDR3 length: 13 residues. Trimming cost V 0 bases and J 5 bases, with 4 bases left between them. The CDR3 loop reads CASSLASTGELFF. The CDR3 DNA follows: TGTGCCAGCAGCTTAGCGTCTACCGGGGAGCTGTTTTTT.

This clonotype occurred a few times. The V gene is TRBV24-1, the J gene TRBJ2-1; 7 nucleotides line up with TRBD2. This CDR3 has 15 amino acids. Unmatched junction bases numbered 8, after V lost 4 bases and J lost 6 bases. Germline assignment: CDR1 KGHDR and CDR2 SFDVKD. In nucleotides, the CDR3 is TGTGCCACCAGTGACCGGGAGGCCAGGCTCAATGAGCAGTTCTTC. Its translation is CATSDREARLNEQFF.

This clonotype was observed a handful of times. This rearrangement joins TRBV7-8 to TRBJ2-7; 12 nucleotides match TRBD2. The V segment lost 1 base and the J segment 1 base; nucleotides outside the gene matches: 8. CDR1 SGHVS and CDR2 FQNEAQ come from the germline V gene. The CDR3 totals 18 residues. This CDR3 is CASSLGGLAGGASYEQYF. Written as DNA, the CDR3 is TGTGCCAGCAGCTTAGGAGGGCTAGCGGGAGGGGCTTCCTACGAGCAGTACTTC.

This clonotype was seen only a few times. The rearrangement joins TRBV3-1 to TRBJ2-7; D might be TRBD2 (6 bases). CDR1 and CDR2 from the germline V gene are LGHDT and YNNKEL (reference sequence). Trimming left V 1 base short and J 13 bases short, with 14 bases between. The CDR3 covers 12 residues. The CDR3 DNA follows: TGTGCCAGCAGCCAAGGGCCGGGCGGGACCTACTTC. Its protein is CASSQGPGGTYF.

The chain is built from TRBV5-1 and TRBJ2-1; 10 bases match TRBD2. The CDR3 has 16 residues. The germline V gene encodes CDR1 SGHRS and CDR2 YFSETQ. Trimming removed 2 bases from V and 5 bases from J; junction bases left unmatched: 7. The CDR3 loop is CASSLGRGLADNEQFF. The CDR3 DNA is TGCGCCAGCAGCTTAGGACGAGGACTAGCGGACAATGAGCAGTTCTTC.

The chain combines TRBV28 with TRBJ2-1; 15 bases are a match to TRBD2. This CDR3 comprises 16 residues. V shed 4 bases and J 12 bases; nucleotides not matched to a gene: 10. Germline CDR1 MDHEN, CDR2 SYDVKM. DNA for the CDR3: TGTGCCAGCAGTTCAGGGGGACTAGCGGGAGGCCGGGGGCAGTTCTTC. Its protein product is CASSSGGLAGGRGQFF.

The chain has TRBV29-1 and TRBJ2-5; TRBD2 matches 10 bases. The V segment lost 6 bases and the J segment 2 bases; nucleotides outside the gene matches: 3. The CDR3 has 13 amino acids. Looked up from germline, CDR1 is SQVTM and CDR2 is ANQGSEA. This CDR3 reads CSVGTSEQETQYF. Here the CDR3 DNA reads TGCAGCGTCGGGACTAGCGAACAAGAGACCCAGTACTTC.

The rearrangement joins TRBV28 to TRBJ2-1; 13 bases map to TRBD2. The V gene end was trimmed by 5 bases and the J gene end by 5 bases; junction bases not matched to a gene: 0. Germline V CDR1 and CDR2: MDHEN, SYDVKM. The CDR3 runs to 14 residues. The DNA for the CDR3 is TGTGCCAGCAGTGGGACTAGCGGGAACAATGAGCAGTTCTTC. Protein product: CASSGTSGNNEQFF.

At least ten counts were recorded for this clonotype. The chain recombines TRBV6-6 with TRBJ2-1, with 7 bases identical to TRBD2. Germline values: CDR1 MNHNY, CDR2 SVGAGI (reference sequence). V lost 2 bases and J lost 4; bases outside the gene matches: 11. This CDR3 has 17 amino acids. The DNA of the CDR3 is TGTGCCAGCAGTTACATACTTGGCGGGAGATTGTACAATGAGCAGTTCTTC. Protein sequence: CASSYILGGRLYNEQFF.

In its sample, this clonotype was seen a few times. The rearrangement joins TRBV12-3 or TRBV12-4 to TRBJ2-5; D gene unclear. The CDR3 is 14 residues long. Between the trimmed V and J ends, which lost 3 bases and 4 bases, there was a span of 12 bases. CDR3 sequence reads: CASSLIGPGETQYF. DNA for the CDR3: TGTGCCAGCAGTTTGATTGGACCAGGAGAGACCCAGTACTTC.